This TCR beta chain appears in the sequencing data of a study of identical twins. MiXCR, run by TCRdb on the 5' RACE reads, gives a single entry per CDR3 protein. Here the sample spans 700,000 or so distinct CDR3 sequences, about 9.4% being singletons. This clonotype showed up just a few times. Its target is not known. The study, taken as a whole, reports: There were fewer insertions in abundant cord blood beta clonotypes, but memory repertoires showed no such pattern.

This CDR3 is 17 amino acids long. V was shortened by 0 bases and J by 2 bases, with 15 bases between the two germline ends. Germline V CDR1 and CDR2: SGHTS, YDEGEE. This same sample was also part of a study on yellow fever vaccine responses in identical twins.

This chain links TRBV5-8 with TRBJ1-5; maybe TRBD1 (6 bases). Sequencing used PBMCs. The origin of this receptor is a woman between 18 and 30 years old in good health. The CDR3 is CASSLAAGTFRNQPQHF. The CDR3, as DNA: TGTGCCAGCAGCTTGGCAGCCGGGACATTTCGCAATCAGCCCCAGCATTTT.